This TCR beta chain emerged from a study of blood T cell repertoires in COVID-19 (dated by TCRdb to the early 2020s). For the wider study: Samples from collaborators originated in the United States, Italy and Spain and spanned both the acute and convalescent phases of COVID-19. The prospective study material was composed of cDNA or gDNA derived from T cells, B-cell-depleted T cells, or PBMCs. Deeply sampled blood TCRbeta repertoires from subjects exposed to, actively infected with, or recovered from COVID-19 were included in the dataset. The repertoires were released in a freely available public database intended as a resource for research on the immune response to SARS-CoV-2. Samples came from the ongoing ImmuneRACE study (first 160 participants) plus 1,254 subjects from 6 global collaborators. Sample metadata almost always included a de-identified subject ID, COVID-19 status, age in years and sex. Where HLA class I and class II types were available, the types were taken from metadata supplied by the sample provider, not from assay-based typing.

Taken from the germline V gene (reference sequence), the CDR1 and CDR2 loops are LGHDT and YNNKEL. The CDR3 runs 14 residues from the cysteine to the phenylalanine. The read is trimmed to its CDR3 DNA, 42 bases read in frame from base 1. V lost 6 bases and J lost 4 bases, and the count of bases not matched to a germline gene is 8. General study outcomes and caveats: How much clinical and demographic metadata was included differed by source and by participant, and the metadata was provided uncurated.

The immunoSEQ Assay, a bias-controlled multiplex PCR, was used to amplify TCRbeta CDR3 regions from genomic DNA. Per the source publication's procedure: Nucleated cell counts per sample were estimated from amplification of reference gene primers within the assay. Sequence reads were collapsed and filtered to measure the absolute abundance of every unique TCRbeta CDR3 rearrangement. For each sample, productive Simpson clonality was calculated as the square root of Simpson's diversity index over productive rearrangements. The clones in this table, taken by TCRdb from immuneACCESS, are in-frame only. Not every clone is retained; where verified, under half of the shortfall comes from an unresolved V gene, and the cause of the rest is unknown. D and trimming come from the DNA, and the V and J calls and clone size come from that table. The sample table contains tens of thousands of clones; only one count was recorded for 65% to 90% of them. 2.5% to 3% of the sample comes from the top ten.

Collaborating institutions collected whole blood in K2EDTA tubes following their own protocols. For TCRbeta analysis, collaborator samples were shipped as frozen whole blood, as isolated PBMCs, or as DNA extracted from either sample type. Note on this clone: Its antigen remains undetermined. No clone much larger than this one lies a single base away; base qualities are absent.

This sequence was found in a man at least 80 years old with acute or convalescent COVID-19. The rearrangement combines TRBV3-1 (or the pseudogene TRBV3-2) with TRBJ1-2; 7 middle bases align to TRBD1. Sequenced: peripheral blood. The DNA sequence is TGTGCCAGCAGTACAGGGGATGGATCCTATGGCTACACCTTC. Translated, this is CASSTGDGSYGYTF.